What follows are 31 T cell receptor beta chains derived from one specimen sequenced in a study of OX40 agonist ivuxolimab in advanced cancers. TCRdb's copy holds only in-frame clones and misses some; the assay was immunoSEQ multiplex PCR. The sample contains around 90,000 clones, more than 70% of which appear only once. The sequences come from CD4+ or CD8+ T cells sorted from blood, collected in a trial of the OX40 agonist ivuxolimab. Source of these receptors: an adult with an advanced solid tumor such as melanoma, head and neck, liver or kidney cancer.

The chain employs TRBV25-1 and TRBJ2-3; 8 nucleotides align to TRBD1. With 6 bases clipped from V and 3 bases from J, the junction kept 2 bases outside the gene matches. The CDR3 runs to 13 residues. Germline V gene sequence: CDR1 MGHDK, CDR2 SYGVNS. CDR3 amino acids: CASRDRVTDTQYF. CDR3 DNA sequence: TGTGCCAGCAGGGACAGGGTTACAGATACGCAGTATTTT.

This chain links TRBV27 with TRBJ2-5; D is possibly TRBD2 (5 bases). The V end lost 3 bases, the J end lost 5 bases, and 10 bases lay between the germline ends. CDR1 and CDR2 (germline): MNHEY, SMNVEV (reference sequence). The CDR3 spans 13 residues. The CDR3 DNA reads TGTGCCAGCAGTTTTTGGGGAGCCGAGACCCAGTACTTC. Encoded protein: CASSFWGAETQYF.

This rearrangement joins TRBV30 to TRBJ2-5, with TRBD2 matching 8 bases. In germline, CDR1 is GTSNPN, CDR2 SVGIG (reference sequence). V was pared by 0 bases and J by 2 bases, with 8 bases of the junction left unmatched. This CDR3 comprises 16 residues. The CDR3 is CAWSVLGAGVQETQYF. DNA of the CDR3: TGTGCCTGGAGTGTATTGGGAGCGGGAGTACAAGAGACCCAGTACTTC. The full variable domain, completed using reference TRBV30 and TRBJ2-5, is SQTIHQWPATLVQPVGSPLSLECTVEGTSNPNLYWYRQAAGRGLQLLFYSVGIGQISSEVPQNLSASRPQDRQFILSSKKLLLSDSGFYLCAWSVLGAGVQETQYFGPGTRLLVL.

The chain combines TRBV7-9 with TRBJ2-7, with TRBD2 as a possible D gene (6 bases). The CDR3 length is 15 residues. Trimming shortened V by 5 bases and J by 0 bases, and 14 bases separated the two germline ends. Germline values: CDR1 SEHNR, CDR2 FQNEAQ (reference sequence). CDR3 sequence: CASSPGLAISYEQYV. In DNA, the CDR3 is TGTGCCAGCAGCCCGGGACTTGCCATCTCCTACGAGCAGTACGTC.

This sequence joins TRBV7-8 and TRBJ2-7; 8 positions match TRBD2. The CDR3 is 14 amino acids. CDR1 SGHVS and CDR2 FQNEAQ come from the germline V gene. V trimming: 6 bases; J trimming: 5 bases; junction bases outside the gene matches: 9. This chain's CDR3 is CASRQREQANEQYF. DNA of the CDR3: TGTGCCAGCAGGCAGCGGGAGCAAGCGAACGAGCAGTACTTC.

J is TRBJ2-1 and V is TRBV28; the D gene is possibly TRBD2 (5 bases). V shed 4 bases and J shed 4 bases, with 11 bases lying between them. This CDR3 is built from 14 residues. Germline loops: CDR1 MDHEN, CDR2 SYDVKM. CDR3 sequence reads: CASSSISGYNEQFF. For the CDR3, the DNA is TGTGCCAGCAGTTCCATAAGCGGATACAATGAGCAGTTCTTC.

The chain joins TRBV15 to TRBJ1-2, with 10 bases matching TRBD1. CDR1 LNHNV and CDR2 YYDKDF come from the germline V gene (reference sequence). The CDR3 totals 15 residues. V lost 4 bases to trimming and J lost 5 bases; unmatched junction nucleotides: 7. CDR3 sequence (DNA): TGTGCCACCAGCACGACAGGGACAGGGGAATATGGCTACACCTTC. As protein: CATSTTGTGEYGYTF.

This chain connects TRBV7-2 to TRBJ1-4, with 8 positions matching TRBD1. The J segment lost 6 bases and the V segment lost 5 bases, leaving 8 bases of the junction unmatched. CDR1 and CDR2 from the germline V gene are SGHTA and FQGNSA. The CDR3 is 15 residues long. The CDR3 DNA follows: TGTGCCAGCAGCGACCCAGGGGGCGCGCATGAAAAACTGTTTTTT. Amino acid sequence: CASSDPGGAHEKLFF.

J is TRBJ2-3 and V is TRBV6-5; D remains unclear. V gave up 5 bases and J gave up 1 base, with 10 bases separating them. The V gene's germline CDR1 is MNHEY and CDR2 SVGAGI. The CDR3 loop spans 14 amino acids. The CDR3, as DNA: TGTGCCAGCAGTCGTATGGACGGCACAGATACGCAGTATTTT. Its protein product is CASSRMDGTDTQYF.

The J gene is TRBJ2-1, the V gene TRBV27, with 9 bases fitting TRBD1. Germline trimming cut 3 bases from V and 4 bases from J; bases unmatched to any gene: 1. The CDR3 loop spans 14 amino acids. The V gene's germline CDR1 is MNHEY and CDR2 SMNVEV (reference sequence). CDR3 protein: CASSFGTGYNEQFF. CDR3 nucleotide sequence: TGTGCCAGCAGTTTCGGGACAGGGTACAATGAGCAGTTCTTC.

With respect to this clone: This specimen includes other DNA sequences encoding the same CDR3. The V and J genes are TRBV5-1 and TRBJ1-1; 7 positions agree with TRBD1. CDR1 is SGHRS, CDR2 YFSETQ, per germline. Trimming at V came to 2 bases and at J to 1 base, leaving 5 bases not matched to a gene. The CDR3 extends over 15 amino acids. The CDR3 spells CASSLQGQGNTEAFF. The CDR3 DNA reads TGCGCCAGCAGCTTACAGGGGCAGGGGAACACTGAAGCTTTCTTT.

This clone has a single count. The chain joins TRBV9 to TRBJ1-4; maybe TRBD1 (5 bases). The V end was cut by 4 bases, the J end by 4 bases, with 17 bases between. There are 16 residues in the CDR3. Per germline, CDR1 SGDLS and CDR2 YYNGEE. Written as DNA, the CDR3 is TGTGCCAGCAGCACCCACCAGGGTTCCCTTAATGAAAAACTGTTTTTT. Translation gives CASSTHQGSLNEKLFF. The variable domain in full, with the rest retrieved from reference TRBV9 and TRBJ1-4, is DSGVTQTPKHLITATGQRVTLRCSPRSGDLSVYWYQQSLDQGLQFLIQYYNGEERAKGNILERFSAQQFPDLHSELNLSSLELGDSALYFCASSTHQGSLNEKLFFGSGTQLSVL.

The chain has TRBV5-8 and TRBJ2-1; 9 bases match TRBD1. This CDR3 comprises 14 residues. Germline values: CDR1 SGHTS, CDR2 YDEGEE. The trim removed 6 bases at V and 6 bases at J, leaving 7 bases unmatched. CDR3 DNA: TGTGCCAGCAAACGGACAGGGGAGGTCAATGAGCAGTTCTTC. Its protein is CASKRTGEVNEQFF.

The chain combines TRBV2 with TRBJ1-1; no firm D call. V lost 1 base, J lost 0 bases, and 6 bases lay in between. CDR1 is SNHLY, CDR2 FYNNEI, per germline. The CDR3 totals 14 residues. The CDR3 reads CASSEEAVNTEAFF. CDR3 bases: TGTGCCAGCAGTGAAGAGGCCGTGAACACTGAAGCTTTCTTT.

V gene TRBV9 combines with J gene TRBJ2-1, with TRBD2 matching 8 bases. CDR1 and CDR2 (germline): SGDLS, YYNGEE. After removal of 0 bases from V and 3 bases from J, the junction contained 2 bases not matched to a gene. The CDR3 is made up of 15 amino acids. CDR3 in amino acids: CASSVVAGSYNEQFF. CDR3 bases: TGTGCCAGCAGCGTAGTAGCGGGGAGCTACAATGAGCAGTTCTTC.

The chain recombines TRBV7-3 with TRBJ2-2, with TRBD1 as a possible D gene (7 bases). V shed 1 base and J shed 4 bases, with 13 bases lying between them. The CDR3 runs to 16 residues. Germline assignment: CDR1 SGHTA and CDR2 FQGTGA. Written as DNA, the CDR3 is TGTGCCAGCAGCTTAAGGAGGGGACAGTCCACCGGGGAGCTGTTTTTT. The encoded protein is CASSLRRGQSTGELFF.

J is TRBJ1-1 and V is TRBV11-2, with D perhaps matching TRBD1 (6 bases). CDR3 size: 14 residues. V was trimmed by 8 bases and J by 1 base, leaving 14 bases between them. Germline V gene sequence: CDR1 SGHAT, CDR2 FQNNGV. The CDR3 loop reads CASRRGTQNTEAFF. The CDR3 bases are TGTGCCAGCCGCCGCGGGACACAGAACACTGAAGCTTTCTTT.

The chain uses TRBV2 and TRBJ1-1, with TRBD1 as a possible D gene (5 bases). Germline CDR1 and CDR2: SNHLY and FYNNEI. This CDR3 contains 13 residues. Trimming removed 4 bases from V and 5 bases from J, with 11 bases in between. The chain's CDR3 is CASSGGFGTEAFF. The CDR3 DNA is TGTGCCAGCAGTGGGGGCTTCGGGACTGAAGCTTTCTTT.

The chain uses TRBV11-2 and TRBJ1-2; D possibly corresponds to TRBD1 (5 bases). CDR1 and CDR2 from the germline V gene are SGHAT and FQNNGV. The CDR3 totals 13 residues. With 1 base removed from V and 3 bases from J, the gap between germline ends came to 6 bases. DNA of the CDR3: TGTGCCAGCAGCTTAGGCAGGGACTATGGCTACACCTTC. As protein: CASSLGRDYGYTF.

The chain has TRBV10-2 and TRBJ2-7, with 7 bases fitting TRBD2. The CDR3 is made up of 14 amino acids. Germline V gene lookup returns CDR1 WSHSY and CDR2 SAAADI. V was clipped by 9 bases and J by 2 bases; unmatched bases: 10. In DNA, the CDR3 is TGCGCCAGGCGAGGGAGCGGGGAAACCTACGAGCAGTACTTC. Its protein is CARRGSGETYEQYF.

This clone was counted a few times. The chain employs TRBV2 and TRBJ2-5; 10 bases agree with TRBD2. Per germline, CDR1 SNHLY and CDR2 FYNNEI. Trimming removed 6 bases from V and 5 bases from J; junction bases left unmatched: 0. The CDR3 sequence is 12 residues long. The CDR3, as DNA: TGTGCCAGCAGGGGACTAGCGGAGACCCAGTACTTC. Translating it yields CASRGLAETQYF.

This chain uses TRBV29-1 with TRBJ2-5, with 12 bases lining up with TRBD2. The trim removed 1 base at V and 4 bases at J, leaving 4 bases unmatched. The germline V gene has CDR1 SQVTM and CDR2 ANQGSEA. This CDR3 spans 15 amino acids. CDR3 coding DNA: TGCAGCGTTGAAGGGACGACTAGCGGGAGAGAGACCCAGTACTTC. Amino acids: CSVEGTTSGRETQYF. The variable domain in full, completed from reference TRBV29-1 and TRBJ2-5, reads SAVISQKPSRDICQRGTSLTIQCQVDSQVTMMFWYRQQPGQSLTLIATANQGSEATYESGFVIDKFPISRPNLTFSTLTVSNMSPEDSSIYLCSVEGTTSGRETQYFGPGTRLLVL.

This sequence joins TRBV11-2 and TRBJ2-3; perhaps TRBD2 as D (5 bases). Trimming pared 5 bases from V and 1 base from J, leaving 10 bases between. The CDR3 length is 14 residues. Germline lookup yields CDR1 SGHAT and CDR2 FQNNGV. The CDR3 DNA follows: TGTGCCAGCAGCCCACCCGGGGGCACAGATACGCAGTATTTT. This sequence encodes CASSPPGGTDTQYF.

This rearrangement joins TRBV7-8 to TRBJ1-2, with D possibly matching TRBD1 (6 bases). Per the germline V gene, CDR1 is SGHVS and CDR2 is FQNEAQ. Trimming pared 1 base from V and 7 bases from J, leaving 7 bases between. The CDR3 is 12 amino acids. CDR3 in DNA: TGTGCCAGCAGCTTAGGGGGGGCTGGCTACACCTTC. Translating it yields CASSLGGAGYTF.

CDR3 bases: TGTGCCAGCAGGACCATAGCGGACTCCTACAATGAGCAGTTCTTC. Protein: CASRTIADSYNEQFF. This chain joins TRBV27 and TRBJ2-1; weak D call: TRBD2 (6 bases). With 6 bases removed from V and 0 bases from J, the gap between germline ends came to 12 bases. Germline V gene lookup returns CDR1 MNHEY and CDR2 SMNVEV (reference sequence). The CDR3 loop spans 15 amino acids.

This chain connects TRBV7-2 to TRBJ2-4; D is possibly TRBD1 (5 bases). The CDR3 extends over 12 amino acids. Germline V lookup: CDR1 SGHTA, CDR2 FQGNSA. V was shortened by 1 base and J by 9 bases, with 7 bases between the two germline ends. The CDR3 loop is CASSLGGGIQYF. For the CDR3, the DNA is TGTGCCAGCAGCTTAGGGGGCGGCATTCAGTACTTC.

The genes are TRBV6-5 and TRBJ2-7; 8 bases are shared with TRBD2. The CDR3 sequence is 14 residues long. The V gene's germline CDR1 is MNHEY and CDR2 SVGAGI. The CDR3 coding sequence is TGTGCCAGCAGCAGGGGACTAGGCTCCCACGAGCAGTACGTC. It codes for CASSRGLGSHEQYV.

The chain couples TRBV6-1 to TRBJ1-2, with 9 bases aligning to TRBD1. The trim removed 8 bases at V and 6 bases at J, leaving 13 bases unmatched. Per the germline V gene, CDR1 is MNHNS and CDR2 is SASEGT. This CDR3 region has 15 residues. CDR3 sequence: CASGFGTGRLDGYTF. The CDR3 nucleotides read TGTGCCAGCGGATTCGGGACAGGGCGACTGGATGGCTACACCTTC.

This clone was recorded a few times. The rearrangement uses TRBV5-1 and TRBJ2-5; 7 nucleotides align to TRBD1. The V segment lost 7 bases and the J segment 5 bases; nucleotides outside the gene matches: 11. The CDR3 has 14 residues. Looked up from germline, CDR1 is SGHRS and CDR2 is YFSETQ. CDR3 DNA sequence: TGCGCCAGCTGTAGGACAGGAGTTACGGAGACCCAGTACTTC. This encodes CASCRTGVTETQYF.

The chain has TRBV11-2 and TRBJ1-1; 10 bases fit TRBD1. Per the germline V gene, CDR1 is SGHAT and CDR2 is FQNNGV. The length of the CDR3 is 15 residues. J lost 2 bases, V lost 4 bases, and 4 bases had no gene match. The CDR3 region is CASSYGQGGNTEAFF. The DNA for the CDR3 is TGTGCCAGCAGCTATGGACAGGGGGGCAACACTGAAGCTTTCTTT.

This clone occurred a few times. The chain joins TRBV2 to TRBJ2-7; D remains ambiguous. V dropped 5 bases and J dropped 3 bases, with 8 bases sitting between them. Germline V gives CDR1 SNHLY, CDR2 FYNNEI. The CDR3 totals 12 residues. The CDR3 DNA follows: TGTGCCAGCAGTCTTACGGGCTACGAGCAGTACTTC. Its protein is CASSLTGYEQYF.